This T cell receptor (beta chain) was recorded in a study of T cell responses to AZD1222 COVID-19 vaccine. The repertoire was sequenced with immunoSEQ multiplex PCR; TCRdb's copy has only in-frame clones and lacks some. Found here are under 95,000 clones, about nine tenths of them singletons; the top ten hold 2.5% to 3.5%. Study-level results: Clonal diversity was possibly underestimated, and the donors were mostly white British, with more females. Repertoire sampling occurred only after the peak T cell response. Only 5 or 6 individuals given AZD1222 were seropositive at baseline. Nearly half of spike-specific TCRs reportedly go after variant regions that carry no mutations.

V lost 6 bases, J lost 7 bases, and 8 bases stayed unmatched. Germline V gene data show CDR1 as SGHTA and CDR2 as FQGTGA. This CDR3 spans 15 amino acids. A remark on this clone: Its antigen is unknown.

The receptor's source is an adult in good health. This sequence joins TRBV7-3 and TRBJ2-1; 11 nucleotides match TRBD1. The sequencing used peripheral blood, collected on day 0 of AZD1222 vaccination. CDR3 nucleotide sequence: TGTGCCAGCAGGGTAGGACAGGGGGCGCGGAATGAGCAGTTCTTC. It specifies CASRVGQGARNEQFF.